The 5 T cell receptor beta chains presented below share a single source sample, sequenced in a study of CD8+ T cells in alopecia areata. RNA extraction and reverse transcription yielded cDNA as sequencing template. The method was immunoSEQ multiplex PCR; TCRdb's version includes in-frame clones alone and lacks a portion of them. The table records over 250,000 clones, 60% of them present only once. Treatment indicated: oral pan-JAK inhibitor, 5-10 mg twice daily. Sample: CD4+ T cells sorted from blood, taken at roughly week 53, from a patient treated with tofacitinib. These receptors were taken from a human donor with alopecia areata.

This rearrangement joins TRBV4-2 to TRBJ1-6; D not resolved. The germline V gene encodes CDR1 LGHNA and CDR2 YNFKEQ. Trimming left V 0 bases short and J 0 bases short, with 15 bases between. The length of the CDR3 is 19 residues. CDR3 residues: CASSQDIRSESSYNSPLHF. CDR3 in DNA: TGTGCCAGCAGCCAAGATATCAGGAGTGAGAGCTCCTATAATTCACCCCTCCACTTT.

This sequence joins TRBV11-3 and TRBJ2-1, with D perhaps being TRBD1 or TRBD2 (6 bases each). V was trimmed by 5 bases and J by 0 bases, leaving 14 bases between them. This CDR3 has 16 residues. Germline CDR1 is SGHNT and CDR2 is YENEEA. CDR3 in amino acids: CASSVNREASYNEQFF. Here the CDR3 DNA reads TGTGCCAGCAGCGTTAACAGGGAGGCCTCCTACAATGAGCAGTTCTTC. The full variable domain, with the rest looked up from reference TRBV11-3 and TRBJ2-1, is EAGVVQSPRYKIIEKKQPVAFWCNPISGHNTLYWYLQNLGQGPELLIRYENEEAVDDSQLPKDRFSAERLKGVDSTLKIQPAELGDSAVYLCASSVNREASYNEQFFGPGTRLTVL.

This rearrangement joins TRBV29-1 to TRBJ1-1; maybe TRBD1 (5 bases). The CDR3 sequence is 12 residues long. Trimming pared 2 bases from V and 4 bases from J, leaving 8 bases between. The germline gives CDR1 SQVTM, CDR2 ANQGSEA. The CDR3 protein is CSVEKGSTEAFF. The CDR3 region has the DNA TGCAGCGTTGAAAAGGGGAGCACTGAAGCTTTCTTT.

The CDR3 loop is CASSRMGQVHEQYF. The CDR3 DNA follows: TGTGCCAGCAGCCGAATGGGACAAGTCCACGAGCAGTACTTC. V usage is TRBV6-5 and J usage is TRBJ2-7; maybe TRBD1 (6 bases). Germline loops: CDR1 MNHEY, CDR2 SVGAGI. Trimming left V 6 bases short and J 5 bases short, with 17 bases between. This CDR3 has 14 residues.

A note on this clone: Other DNA sequences within the sample encode an identical CDR3. V is TRBV5-6 and J is TRBJ2-1; no reliable D call. Per the germline V gene, CDR1 is SGHDT and CDR2 is YYEEEE. Deletions cut 0 bases from V and 9 bases from J, with 4 bases between. The CDR3 is made up of 11 amino acids. In nucleotides, the CDR3 is TGTGCCAGCAGCTTGGGTGGTGAGCAGTTCTTC. This translates into CASSLGGEQFF.